The 23 T cell receptor beta chains presented below share a single source sample, sequenced in a study of cytomegalovirus exposure and HLA in healthy donors. Sequenced by immunoSEQ multiplex PCR; TCRdb stores in-frame clones only, minus some. The sample lists roughly 180,000 clones, about 89% occurring once. What was sequenced was PBMCs. The source of these receptors is a man younger than 45 in good health and CMV-seropositive.

The gene calls are TRBV6-5 and TRBJ2-5; D is unresolved. The CDR3 extends over 16 amino acids. Between the trimmed V and J ends, which lost 0 bases and 5 bases, there was a span of 16 bases. CDR1 MNHEY and CDR2 SVGAGI come from the germline V gene. The DNA for the CDR3 is TGTGCCAGCAGTTACTCGACCCCATTGGCCAGGGAGACCCAGTACTTC. It is translated as CASSYSTPLARETQYF.

This chain connects TRBV6-5 to TRBJ1-4; D not resolved. V was pared by 1 base and J by 0 bases, with 6 bases between. Germline CDR1 is MNHEY and CDR2 is SVGAGI. The CDR3 has 15 amino acids. In DNA, the CDR3 is TGTGCCAGCAGTTACTTGGTTTCAACTAATGAAAAACTGTTTTTT. Its translation: CASSYLVSTNEKLFF.

The chain is built from TRBV5-4 and TRBJ1-2; TRBD1 is a possible D gene (6 bases). The CDR3 loop spans 16 amino acids. Germline lookup yields CDR1 SGHNT and CDR2 YYREEE (reference sequence). V was trimmed by 5 bases and J by 8 bases, leaving 25 bases between them. The CDR3 loop reads CASSGSRDILLRGYTF. CDR3 DNA sequence: TGTGCCAGCAGTGGATCCCGGGACATCCTTCTAAGGGGCTACACCTTC.

This clone appeared once. The rearrangement uses TRBV5-1 and TRBJ2-3; possibly TRBD2 for D (7 bases). V lost 5 bases and J lost 0, with 19 bases in between. This CDR3 has 17 amino acids. Germline V gives CDR1 SGHRS, CDR2 YFSETQ. The CDR3 DNA reads as TGCGCCAGCAGGTTCTCCGGGGGGCTGTCTAGCACAGATACGCAGTATTTT. Translating gives CASRFSGGLSSTDTQYF.

Note on this clone: A much bigger clone sits one base away, suggesting this may be a read error. V and J are TRBV6-5 and TRBJ2-7, with D unresolved. Germline lookup yields CDR1 MNHEY and CDR2 SVGAGI. The V end was cut by 5 bases, the J end by 2 bases, with 4 bases between. This CDR3 region has 11 residues. The CDR3 DNA follows: TGTGCCAGCAGTGAAACCTACGAGCAGTACTTC. Translated, it gives CASSETYEQYF.

The chain recombines TRBV2 with TRBJ1-5; weak D call: TRBD1 (5 bases). V was pared by 4 bases and J by 3 bases, with 13 bases between. Germline CDR1 SNHLY, CDR2 FYNNEI. CDR3 size: 15 residues. The CDR3 here is CASSGGQGFNQPQHF. CDR3 nucleotides: TGTGCCAGCAGTGGTGGGCAGGGTTTCAATCAGCCCCAGCATTTT. The full variable domain, completed using reference TRBV2 and TRBJ1-5, is EPEVTQTPSHQVTQMGQEVILRCVPISNHLYFYWYRQILGQKVEFLVSFYNNEISEKSEIFDDQFSVERPDGSNFTLKIRSTKLEDSAMYFCASSGGQGFNQPQHFGDGTRLSIL.

This chain connects TRBV27 to TRBJ2-2; 8 bases fit TRBD2. CDR1 and CDR2 (germline): MNHEY, SMNVEV (reference sequence). V lost 2 bases, J lost 3 bases, and 8 bases stayed unmatched. This CDR3 is built from 17 residues. CDR3 bases: TGTGCCAGCAGTTTACGGTCAGCGGGAGTCTACACCGGGGAGCTGTTTTTT. Translating it yields CASSLRSAGVYTGELFF.

The chain couples TRBV6-1 to TRBJ2-1; D remains unclear. V lost 5 bases and J lost 6, with 8 bases in between. The CDR3 consists of 12 residues. CDR1 and CDR2 from the germline V gene are MNHNS and SASEGT. The chain's CDR3 is CASSHVGNEQFF. DNA for the CDR3: TGTGCCAGCAGTCATGTAGGCAATGAGCAGTTCTTC.

This rearrangement joins TRBV10-2 to TRBJ2-1; D is possibly TRBD1 or TRBD2 (5 bases each). V was shortened by 0 bases and J by 6 bases, with 15 bases between the two germline ends. CDR3 length equals 16 residues. Germline CDR1 reads WSHSY; CDR2 reads SAAADI. The CDR3 reads CASSESGPHAGNEQFF. As DNA, the CDR3 is TGCGCCAGCAGTGAGTCGGGGCCCCATGCGGGCAATGAGCAGTTCTTC.

This clone was recorded once. The chain is built from TRBV25-1 and TRBJ1-2; a possible D gene is TRBD1 (6 bases). CDR3 length: 12 residues. Germline CDR1 and CDR2: MGHDK and SYGVNS. Trimming shortened V by 10 bases and J by 5 bases, and 14 bases separated the two germline ends. Here the CDR3 reads CATGEGRYGYTF. The CDR3 DNA reads TGTGCCACAGGGGAGGGGAGATATGGCTACACCTTC.

CDR3 amino acids: CASSHWAGYQPQHF. The CDR3 bases are TGCGCCAGCAGCCACTGGGCGGGGTACCAGCCCCAGCATTTT. The gene calls are TRBV4-1 and TRBJ1-5; D ambiguous. Trimming stripped 3 bases from V and 7 bases from J, with 13 bases between. Looked up from germline, CDR1 is MGHRA and CDR2 is YSYEKL. The CDR3 is 14 amino acids.

This sequence joins TRBV6-5 and TRBJ2-1, with D unclear. V dropped 6 bases and J dropped 7 bases, with 7 bases sitting between them. Germline values: CDR1 MNHEY, CDR2 SVGAGI. This CDR3 has 11 amino acids. The CDR3 sequence: CASRRDNEQFF. In nucleotides, the CDR3 is TGTGCCAGCAGAAGGGATAATGAGCAGTTCTTC.

The CDR3 region is CASSLLAGGFNEQFF. The DNA for the CDR3 is TGTGCCAGCAGCCTACTAGCGGGAGGGTTCAATGAGCAGTTCTTC. V and J are TRBV14 and TRBJ2-1; 13 nucleotides agree with TRBD2. CDR1 SGHDN and CDR2 FVKESK come from the germline V gene. J was trimmed by 6 bases and V by 4 bases; bases with no gene match: 3. The CDR3 length is 15 residues.

This clone was recorded only once. The chain employs TRBV6-6 and TRBJ2-1; D is undetermined. Germline values: CDR1 MNHNY, CDR2 SVGAGI (reference sequence). The CDR3 is made up of 15 amino acids. V lost 8 bases and J 0 bases, leaving 14 bases between the germline ends. The CDR3 DNA reads TGTGCCAGCTCCCCCTGGCCAAGCTCCTACAATGAGCAGTTCTTC. It codes for CASSPWPSSYNEQFF.

This clone was found once. The V and J genes are TRBV7-2 and TRBJ2-5; weak D call: TRBD1 (5 bases). Deletions cut 6 bases from V and 4 bases from J, with 12 bases between. In germline, CDR1 is SGHTA, CDR2 FQGNSA. The CDR3 is made up of 13 amino acids. CDR3 amino acids: CASRSGASETQYF. CDR3 in DNA: TGTGCCAGCAGATCTGGGGCTTCAGAGACCCAGTACTTC.

This chain joins TRBV27 and TRBJ1-1, with D maybe TRBD1 (6 bases). In germline, CDR1 is MNHEY, CDR2 SMNVEV (reference sequence). Between the trimmed V and J ends, which lost 4 bases and 3 bases, there was a span of 9 bases. This CDR3 is built from 13 residues. Here the CDR3 reads CASSWGPDTEAFF. The DNA of the CDR3 is TGTGCCAGCAGTTGGGGGCCTGACACTGAAGCTTTCTTT.

The chain uses TRBV2 and TRBJ2-5; 7 bases match TRBD2. The V gene end was trimmed by 6 bases and the J gene end by 5 bases; junction bases not matched to a gene: 12. There are 15 residues in the CDR3. Germline V gene lookup returns CDR1 SNHLY and CDR2 FYNNEI. Here the CDR3 reads CASRASGATGETQYF. CDR3 nucleotide sequence: TGTGCCAGCAGGGCCAGCGGGGCAACGGGGGAGACCCAGTACTTC.

The chain is built from TRBV27 and TRBJ2-7; tentatively, D is TRBD2 (6 bases). Germline V gives CDR1 MNHEY, CDR2 SMNVEV (reference sequence). V lost 3 bases and J 2 bases, leaving 14 bases between the germline ends. This CDR3 has 15 residues. CDR3 sequence: CASSFIQEGPYEQYF. CDR3 in DNA: TGTGCCAGCAGTTTTATACAGGAGGGTCCCTACGAGCAGTACTTC.

The gene calls are TRBV28 and TRBJ2-7; D not resolved. CDR3 length: 15 amino acids. Germline values: CDR1 MDHEN, CDR2 SYDVKM. V was shortened by 2 bases and J by 2 bases, with 13 bases between the two germline ends. The CDR3 coding sequence is TGTGCCAGCAGTTTAGTAGCCAGGTCGACCTACGAGCAGTACTTC. Protein product: CASSLVARSTYEQYF.

This chain links TRBV7-9 with TRBJ2-3, with unresolved D. CDR1 is SEHNR, CDR2 FQNEAQ, per germline (reference sequence). The CDR3 sequence is 16 residues long. Trimming left V 4 bases short and J 6 bases short, with 20 bases between. CDR3 bases: TGTGCCAGCAGCTCCGTCGCACACCCGTTAGAGGATACGCAGTATTTT. Its protein product is CASSSVAHPLEDTQYF.

The chain joins TRBV7-6 to TRBJ2-1; unclear D gene. Germline V gene lookup returns CDR1 SGHVS and CDR2 FNYEAQ. Trimming removed 3 bases from V and 7 bases from J, with 10 bases in between. This CDR3 contains 13 residues. CDR3 DNA sequence: TGTGCCAGCAGCTTTATAGGGTCGAATGAGCAGTTCTTC. Protein sequence: CASSFIGSNEQFF.

The chain recombines TRBV14 with TRBJ1-4; D not resolved. CDR3 size: 15 residues. Per germline, CDR1 SGHDN and CDR2 FVKESK. Trimming stripped 5 bases from V and 6 bases from J, with 16 bases between. CDR3 loop: CASSSRPNRDEKLFF. For the CDR3, the DNA is TGTGCCAGCAGCTCACGTCCCAATCGGGATGAAAAACTGTTTTTT.

V and J are TRBV29-1 and TRBJ1-1; D might be TRBD1 (5 bases). Trimming left V 7 bases short and J 3 bases short, with 15 bases between. The CDR3 contains 13 residues. Germline V CDR1 and CDR2: SQVTM, ANQGSEA. The DNA for the CDR3 is TGCAGCGCCTTGGGGGAGGCGGACACTGAAGCTTTCTTT. Residues: CSALGEADTEAFF.